This T cell receptor (beta chain) was found in a study of CD8+CD57+ T cells in acquired aplastic anemia. Study-wide context: Mean yield of DNA from sorted CD4+ and CD8+ cells was about 3.2 ug. Findings and caveats of the study: The study identified roughly 29 CD8+ CDR3 sequences shared by patients and controls. Researchers reported that CD8+ Simpson's diversity was not significantly different in patients versus controls.

The table lists this clonotype with a few counts. Its antigen is unknown. The template for TCR beta VDJ and CDR3 sequence profiling was genomic DNA. TCRdb independently ran MiXCR on the reads; one entry per CDR3 protein. Among fewer than 200,000 distinct CDR3 sequences listed, roughly 40% were seen once. The V gene's germline CDR1 is MDHEN and CDR2 SYDVKM. There are 15 residues in the CDR3. V was pared by 2 bases and J by 6 bases, with 10 bases of the junction left unmatched. This chain joins TRBV28 and TRBJ2-7; 7 bases map to TRBD1. The TCR comes from a human donor in good health. The sample was sorted CD4+, CD8+, or CD8+CD57+ T cells (not recorded which) from PBMCs. The CDR3 DNA reads TGTGCCAGCAGTTTAGCAGACAGGGTTGGTAGCGAGCAGTACTTC. Translating gives CASSLADRVGSEQYF.